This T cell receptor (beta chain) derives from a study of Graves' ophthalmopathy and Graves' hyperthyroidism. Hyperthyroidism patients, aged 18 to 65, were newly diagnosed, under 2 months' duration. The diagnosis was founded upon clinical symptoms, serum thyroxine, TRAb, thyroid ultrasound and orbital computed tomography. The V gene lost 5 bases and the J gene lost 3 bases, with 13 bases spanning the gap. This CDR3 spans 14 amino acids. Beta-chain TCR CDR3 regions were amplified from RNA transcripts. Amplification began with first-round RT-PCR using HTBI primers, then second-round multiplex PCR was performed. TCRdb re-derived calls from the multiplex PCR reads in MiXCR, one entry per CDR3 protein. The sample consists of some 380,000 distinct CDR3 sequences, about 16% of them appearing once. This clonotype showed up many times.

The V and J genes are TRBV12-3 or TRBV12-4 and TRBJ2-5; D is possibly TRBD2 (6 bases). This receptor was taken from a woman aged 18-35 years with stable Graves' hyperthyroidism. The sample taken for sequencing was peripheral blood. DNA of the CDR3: TGTGCCAGCAGTCGCCTGGGGGGTGAAGAGACCCAGTACTTC. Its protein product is CASSRLGGEETQYF.